The source of this TCR beta chain is a study of CD8 T cells in ankylosing spondylitis. Points from the study as a whole: Significant enrichment of disease-linked clones was reportedly seen in matched ankylosing spondylitis synovial fluid. Certain motif variants had earlier been reported in reactive arthritis synovial fluid and blood. About 8 highly homologous variants made up a TCR beta motif, and this motif appeared characteristic of ankylosing spondylitis blood.

A few counts support this clonotype. Its antigen is as yet unknown. The length of the CDR3 is 12 residues. Trimming at V came to 6 bases and at J to 5 bases, leaving 7 bases not matched to a gene. Per the germline V gene, CDR1 is DFQATT and CDR2 is SNEGSKA (reference sequence). By quantitative 5'-RACE with molecular barcodes, the TCR beta libraries were made. TCRdb re-analysed the 5' RACE reads in MiXCR, keeping a single row per CDR3 protein. The data show 200,000 to 300,000 distinct CDR3 sequences, roughly a quarter seen once. Sequences were obtained from blood, either unsorted or a sorted T cell fraction (not recorded which). The chain has TRBV20-1 and TRBJ2-7; the match to TRBD1 covers 7 bases. This sequence originates from a male donor with ankylosing spondylitis or in good health (not recorded which). The CDR3 is CSAPDRADEQYF. Here the CDR3 DNA reads TGCAGTGCCCCCGACAGGGCTGACGAGCAGTACTTC.